The rows below give T cell receptor beta chains drawn from one sample of a study of blood T cell repertoires in COVID-19. The assay was immunoSEQ multiplex PCR, and TCRdb's table has in-frame clones only and misses some. The table has roughly 120,000 clones, less than 85% seen once. The specimen sequenced was peripheral blood. The receptors originated from a woman older than 75 with acute or convalescent COVID-19. Both conserved end residues are part of each CDR3. The D gene is left open where the match is weak. Clone size is stated in some rows and not others, as once, few, many or a class when expanded.

d_call j_call v_call clone_size cdr3_nt cdr3_aa
TRBD2 TRBJ2-3 TRBV27 NA TGTGCCAGCAGTTGGGGACTAGCGGCCACAGATACGCAGTATTTT CASSWGLAATDTQYF
NA TRBJ1-4 TRBV29-1 NA TGCAGCGGACTTACTAATGAAAAACTGTTTTTT CSGLTNEKLFF
TRBD2 TRBJ2-7 TRBV10-3 NA TGTGCCATCAGTTTGGCGGGAGTTTCGGACGAGCAGTACTTC CAISLAGVSDEQYF
TRBD2 TRBJ2-7 TRBV4-2 NA TGTGCCAGCAGCCATACTAAGGGGCCTAGCGGGAGCTTCTCCTACGAGCAGTACTTC CASSHTKGPSGSFSYEQYF
NA TRBJ1-6 TRBV19 NA TGTGCCAGTAGAGGGCAGGGATCGGGCTCCTATAATTCACCCCTCCACTTT CASRGQGSGSYNSPLHF
NA TRBJ2-3 TRBV28 NA TGTGCCAGCATTCAGGCGGGGACAGATACGCAGTATTTT CASIQAGTDTQYF
NA TRBJ1-1 TRBV14 NA TGTGCCAGCAGCCCCAGACTGGACTCCTCGAACACTGAAGCTTTCTTT CASSPRLDSSNTEAFF
TRBD1 TRBJ1-2 TRBV28 NA TGTGCCAGCAGTCTCGACCTACCGGGACAGTTCTATGGCTACACCTTC CASSLDLPGQFYGYTF
TRBD1 TRBJ2-7 TRBV2 NA TGTGCCAGCAATGGGGACAGGGGTTCCTACGAGCAGTACTTC CASNGDRGSYEQYF
TRBD2 TRBJ2-3 TRBV4-2 NA TGTGCCAGCAGCCAAGCTCAGGTAGCGGGGGGGCCAGATACGCAGTATTTT CASSQAQVAGGPDTQYF
NA TRBJ1-2 TRBV5-1 NA TGCGCCAGCAGCCATCGCCCGCGGTTAAACCAGGGTGGCTACACCTTT CASSHRPRLNQGGYTF
NA TRBJ1-4 TRBV7-2 NA TGTGCCAGCAGCTTACGGGAGGGTTTAGGTGAAAAACTGTTTTTT CASSLREGLGEKLFF
NA TRBJ1-2 TRBV25-1 NA TGTGCCAGCAGTCCCACAGTGAACCGCGCGTCTTATGGCTACACCTTC CASSPTVNRASYGYTF
NA TRBJ1-4 TRBV9 NA TGTGCCAGCAGCCTTTCGACTAGTACGGGTGAAAAACTGTTTTTT CASSLSTSTGEKLFF
NA TRBJ1-2 TRBV6-2/TRBV6-3 NA TGTGCCAGCAGTTTTTCGGGATTCGGCTATGGCTACACCTTC CASSFSGFGYGYTF
NA TRBJ2-5 TRBV7-2 NA TGTGCCAGCAGCCTCCGGGATTTCCAAGAGACCCAGTACTTC CASSLRDFQETQYF
TRBD2 TRBJ2-5 TRBV4-2 NA TGTGCCAGCAGCCAAACCGGCCAGCGGGGTTCGGAGGAGACCCAGTACTTC CASSQTGQRGSEETQYF
NA TRBJ1-6 TRBV3-1/TRBV3-2 NA TGTGCCAGCAGGTCGACAGGACTCAATTCACCCCTCCACTTT CASRSTGLNSPLHF
TRBD1 TRBJ2-7 TRBV4-1 NA TGCGCCAGCAGCCAAGATGGCGAAGGGGGCTGGTACGAGCAGTACTTC CASSQDGEGGWYEQYF
NA TRBJ2-4 TRBV3-1/TRBV3-2 NA TGTGCCAGCAGCCCTCCGGGACTCTCATTGGCGAACATTCAGTACTTC CASSPPGLSLANIQYF
NA TRBJ1-1 TRBV25-1 NA TGTGCCAGCAGGGAAGTCGGGAGGGTCACTGAAGCTTTCTTT CASREVGRVTEAFF
NA TRBJ1-1 TRBV5-5 NA TGTGCCAGCAGCCTGGGACATATGAACACTGAAGCTTTCTTT CASSLGHMNTEAFF
TRBD2 TRBJ2-7 TRBV3-1/TRBV3-2 NA TGTGCCAGCAGCCAAGACGGGGCGGGAGGTGGGGAGCAGTACTTC CASSQDGAGGGEQYF
TRBD1 TRBJ2-3 TRBV10-1 few TGCGCCAGCAGTGAGGGACAGGGCACAGATACGCAGTATTTT CASSEGQGTDTQYF
NA TRBJ1-2 TRBV7-9 few TGTGCCAGCAGCCCCGGTCCTTATGGCTACACCTTC CASSPGPYGYTF
TRBD1 TRBJ1-6 TRBV5-1 once TGCGCCAGCAGCTGGGGACAGGGGAGAGATTCACCCCTCCACTTT CASSWGQGRDSPLHF
TRBD1 TRBJ2-3 TRBV10-3 NA TGTGCCATCGGGCCGGGACAGGGCACAGATACGCAGTATTTT CAIGPGQGTDTQYF
NA TRBJ1-1 TRBV9 NA TGTGCCAGCAGCGTAGCTGTGGGAGACACTGAAGCTTTCTTT CASSVAVGDTEAFF
TRBD1 TRBJ1-5 TRBV9 NA TGTGCCAGCAGCGTAGCCAGTAGGCGCCGGGACAGGGGCAATAGCAATCAGCCCCAGCATTTT CASSVASRRRDRGNSNQPQHF
TRBD2 TRBJ2-3 TRBV11-2 NA TGTGCCAGCAGCTTAGAGGGTCTAGCGGGGGGGGCTAGCACAGATACGCAGTATTTT CASSLEGLAGGASTDTQYF
NA TRBJ2-1 TRBV19 few TGTGCCAGTAGTACCCCCTCGGACTGGGGCAATGAGCAGTTCTTC CASSTPSDWGNEQFF
NA TRBJ2-1 TRBV9 NA TGTGCCAGCAGCGTCCTCCTAGCTGGATCCTACAATGAGCAGTTCTTC CASSVLLAGSYNEQFF
NA TRBJ2-1 TRBV28 NA TGTGCCAGCAGTTTGAACAGGGAATGGCAGTTCTTC CASSLNREWQFF
TRBD1 TRBJ1-6 TRBV4-1 NA TGCGCCAGCAGCCAAGTGGACAGGAGAAATTCACCCCTCCACTTT CASSQVDRRNSPLHF
NA TRBJ2-2 TRBV5-1 few TGCGCCAGCAGCTTGTATGCGGAGAACACCGGGGAGCTGTTTTTT CASSLYAENTGELFF
NA TRBJ2-7 TRBV5-1 NA TGCGCCAGCAGCTTGGTGGAGGGGAGCTCCTACGAGCAGTACTTC CASSLVEGSSYEQYF
NA TRBJ1-1 TRBV19 NA TGTGCCAGTAGTACGGACAGAAAAGGGACTGAAGCTTTCTTT CASSTDRKGTEAFF
NA TRBJ2-7 TRBV11-2 NA TGTGCCAGCAGCTTTTCTTCAGGGAGGAAAGAGCAGTACTTC CASSFSSGRKEQYF
NA TRBJ1-1 TRBV11-3 few TGTGCCAGCAGCTCATGGGACTCTGAAGCTTTCTTT CASSSWDSEAFF
NA TRBJ1-2 TRBV11-3 NA TGTGCCAGCAGCTTACCCTCGACATGGGTTCCAGAAAATGGCTACACCTTC CASSLPSTWVPENGYTF
NA TRBJ1-5 TRBV7-9 once TGTGCCAGCAGCTTAGACTCTATAGAGGGTCAGCCCCAGCATTTT CASSLDSIEGQPQHF
NA TRBJ1-5 TRBV7-8 NA TGTGCCAGCAGCTTAGGGGGGGTTAGCGAGCCCCAGCATTTT CASSLGGVSEPQHF
TRBD1 TRBJ2-6 TRBV2 NA TGTGCCAGCAGAGACAGGGGTACAAGGGCCAACGTCCTGACTTTC CASRDRGTRANVLTF
TRBD1 TRBJ2-3 TRBV5-1 NA TGCGCCAGCAGCGCCACGACAGGGGCCAGCGCAGATACGCAGTATTTT CASSATTGASADTQYF